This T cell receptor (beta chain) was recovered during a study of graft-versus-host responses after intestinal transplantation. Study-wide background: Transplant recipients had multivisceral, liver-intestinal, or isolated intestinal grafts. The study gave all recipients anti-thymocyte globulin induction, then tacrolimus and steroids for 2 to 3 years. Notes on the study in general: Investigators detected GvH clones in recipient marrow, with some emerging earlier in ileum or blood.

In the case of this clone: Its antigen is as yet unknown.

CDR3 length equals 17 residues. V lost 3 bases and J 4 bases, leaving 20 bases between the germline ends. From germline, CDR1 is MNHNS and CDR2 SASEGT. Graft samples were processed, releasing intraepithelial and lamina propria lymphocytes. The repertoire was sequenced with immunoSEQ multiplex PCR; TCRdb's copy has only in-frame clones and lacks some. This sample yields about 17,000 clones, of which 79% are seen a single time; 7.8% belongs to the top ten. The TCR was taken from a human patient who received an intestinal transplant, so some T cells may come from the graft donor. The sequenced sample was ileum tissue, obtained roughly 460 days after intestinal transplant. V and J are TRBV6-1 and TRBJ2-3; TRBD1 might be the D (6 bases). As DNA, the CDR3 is TGTGCCAGCAGTGAGAGATCGACAGGCCCCCGATCAGATACGCAGTATTTT. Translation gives CASSERSTGPRSDTQYF.